This is a list of T cell receptor beta chains from one sample in a study of T-cell memory formation after mild COVID-19. From the 5' RACE reads, TCRdb called clonotypes with MiXCR, one entry per CDR3 protein. The data show roughly 100,000 distinct CDR3 sequences, with approximately 13% seen just once and 27% held by the top ten. What was sequenced was PBMCs or a T cell subset sorted from them (not recorded which). The receptor set was obtained from an adult woman who had mild COVID-19 (a few samples of this study predate the infection). Cell type and time point are not known. CDR3s include the opening cysteine and the closing phenylalanine or tryptophan. Fields, in order: V gene, CDR3 protein.

>TRBV21-1
CASSGRGAGKLRTDTQYF
>TRBV12-3/TRBV12-4
CASSLSSGYEQYF
>TRBV30
CACMTGSETQYF
>TRBV12-3/TRBV12-4
CASTPNGELFF
>TRBV4-3
CASSQGTESYEQYF
>TRBV5-1
CASVGLAGIREQFF
>TRBV5-1
CASSLVGSGYTF
>TRBV6-2/TRBV6-3
CASTVREDRAELEQYF
>TRBV5-6
CASSNGLTEQYF
>TRBV5-6
CASSLSSQGRAQETQYF
>TRBV7-6
CASSPGTSDNEQYF
>TRBV7-9
CASSAQDVRAAFF
>TRBV7-9
CASSPYRRTSKKETQYF
>TRBV4-1
CASSQDRTSGYEQYF
>TRBV6-6
CASKEITNTGELFF
>TRBV7-3
CASSPYPDTGELFF
>TRBV9
CASSVGTGREQYF
>TRBV5-6
CASSFGSLRYNEQFF
>TRBV6-2/TRBV6-3
CASYSAGATNEKLFF
>TRBV4-2
CASSHDSNSWNTEAFF
>TRBV4-1
CASSQDVSYEQYF
>TRBV27
CASSLSGLVETQYF
>TRBV2
CASSWTATREQYF
>TRBV12-3/TRBV12-4
CASSLGALRVNYGYTF
>TRBV4-3
CASSQQGDATYEQYF
>TRBV4-3
CASSQVAYYGYTF
>TRBV18
CASSVAESTDTQYF
>TRBV5-1
CASSSGLAGMYEQYF
>TRBV7-8
CASLGPGGTGELFF
>TRBV6-5
CASSYQSGDEQYF
>TRBV6-2/TRBV6-3
CASSYMAWSGYTF
>TRBV9
CASSPSGLAPNEQYF
>TRBV24-1
CATSGRWGYSANNEQFF
>TRBV19
CASSARALGDYNEQFF
>TRBV10-3
CAISERTSGIDEQFF
>TRBV12-3/TRBV12-4
CASSPRTSGGETQYF
>TRBV6-2/TRBV6-3
CASSYVQLAVYEQYF
>TRBV7-9
CASSEGPTELFF
>TRBV24-1
CATSDFTGELFF
>TRBV27
CASKGTSTYEQYF
>TRBV7-9
CASTRTGELFF
>TRBV3-1
CASSQVRGGSNYGYTF
>TRBV7-2
CASSPFGGSIGNEQFF
>TRBV7-9
CASSLISDEAFF
>TRBV21-1
CASIPERPRDRQSYEQYF
>TRBV30
CAWSRGTGLYEQYF
>TRBV7-6
CASSSPYSDRSSYNEQFF
>TRBV11-2
CASSFTTGELFF
>TRBV7-2
CASSLGQPDTQYF
>TRBV5-1
CASSPTGHETQYF
>TRBV7-9
CASSRGGIQPQHF